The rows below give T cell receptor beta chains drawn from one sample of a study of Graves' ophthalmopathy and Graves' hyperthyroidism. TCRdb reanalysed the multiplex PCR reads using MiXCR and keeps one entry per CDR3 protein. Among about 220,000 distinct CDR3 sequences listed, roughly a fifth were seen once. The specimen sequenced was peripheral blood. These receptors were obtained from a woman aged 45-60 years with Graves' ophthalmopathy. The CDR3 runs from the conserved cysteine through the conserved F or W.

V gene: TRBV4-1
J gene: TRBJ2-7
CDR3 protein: CASSPRLAGVDEQYF

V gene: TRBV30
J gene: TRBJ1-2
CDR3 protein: CAWSVQAGYYGYTF

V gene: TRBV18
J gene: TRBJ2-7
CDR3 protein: CASSPAKRQTYEQYF

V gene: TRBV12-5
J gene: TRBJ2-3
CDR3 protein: CASGLVYGTSGRVSSTDTQYF

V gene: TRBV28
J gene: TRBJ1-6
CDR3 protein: CASSFPTGVSPLHF

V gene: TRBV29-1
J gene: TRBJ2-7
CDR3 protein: CSVQSNTYEQYF

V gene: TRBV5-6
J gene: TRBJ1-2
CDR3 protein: CASSRDRGRTF

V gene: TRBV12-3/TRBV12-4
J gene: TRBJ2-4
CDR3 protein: CASNPGGTVSIQYF

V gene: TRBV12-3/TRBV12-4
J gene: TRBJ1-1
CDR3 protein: CASGQGQGATEAFF

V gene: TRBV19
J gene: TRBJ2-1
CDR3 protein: CASSKGTVLNNEQFF

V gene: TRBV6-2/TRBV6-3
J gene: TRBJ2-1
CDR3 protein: CASRGVAGWGLSYNEQFF

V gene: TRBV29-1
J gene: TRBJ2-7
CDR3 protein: CSVVGQYEQYF

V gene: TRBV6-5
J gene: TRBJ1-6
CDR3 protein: CASSYRLQGGSSPLHF

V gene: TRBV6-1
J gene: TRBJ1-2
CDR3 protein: CASSEAGRVGGYTF

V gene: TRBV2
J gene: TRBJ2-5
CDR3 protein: CASKDRRQETQYF

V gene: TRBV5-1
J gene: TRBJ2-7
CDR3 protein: CASSATRDNSYEQYF